This is a list of T cell receptor beta chains from one sample in a study of T cell responses to AZD1222 COVID-19 vaccine. The protocol was immunoSEQ multiplex PCR, while the TCRdb copy is restricted to in-frame clones and leaves out a portion. The profile covers roughly 130,000 clones, with roughly 91% appearing a single time and about 2.7% taken by the ten largest. Sequenced here: peripheral blood, sampled on day 0 of AZD1222 vaccination. The origin of the receptors is an adult in good health. CDR3s include the opening cysteine and the closing phenylalanine or tryptophan. Fields, in order: J gene, D gene, clone size, V gene, CDR3 DNA, CDR3 protein. The D gene is left open where the match is weak. The size field is filled for only some rows; it gives once, few, many or a size class.

j_gene: TRBJ2-1
d_gene: TRBD2
abundance: NA
v_gene: TRBV5-1
CDR3nt: TGCGCCAGCAGCTTGGCCGGGGCGGGAGCCTACAATGAGCAGTTCTTC
CDR3aa: CASSLAGAGAYNEQFF

j_gene: TRBJ2-3
d_gene: TRBD2
abundance: NA
v_gene: TRBV5-5
CDR3nt: TGTGCCAGCAGCCCCAGCGGGGTGAAGGCAGATACGCAGTATTTT
CDR3aa: CASSPSGVKADTQYF

j_gene: TRBJ2-1
d_gene: NA
abundance: NA
v_gene: TRBV2
CDR3nt: TGTGCCGTCAAGGCGTCGAGCTCCTACAATGAGCAGTTCTTC
CDR3aa: CAVKASSSYNEQFF

j_gene: TRBJ1-5
d_gene: NA
abundance: NA
v_gene: TRBV6-5
CDR3nt: TGTGCCAGCAGCCCCGGGCCGGTTAGCAATCAGCCCCAGCATTTT
CDR3aa: CASSPGPVSNQPQHF

j_gene: TRBJ2-7
d_gene: TRBD1
abundance: few
v_gene: TRBV7-2
CDR3nt: TGTGCCAGCAGCTCCCGACAGGGGCCCACCTACGAGCAGTACTTC
CDR3aa: CASSSRQGPTYEQYF

j_gene: TRBJ1-6
d_gene: NA
abundance: NA
v_gene: TRBV9
CDR3nt: TGTGCCAGCAGCGTAGGCCTATCTGGGTCACCCCTCCACTTT
CDR3aa: CASSVGLSGSPLHF

j_gene: TRBJ2-3
d_gene: NA
abundance: once
v_gene: TRBV7-8
CDR3nt: TGTGCCAGCAGCTTAGGACGGGTCACAGATACGCAGTATTTT
CDR3aa: CASSLGRVTDTQYF

j_gene: TRBJ2-3
d_gene: NA
abundance: NA
v_gene: TRBV5-1
CDR3nt: TGCGCCAGCAGCTCGGACGCTACAGATACGCAGTATTTT
CDR3aa: CASSSDATDTQYF

j_gene: TRBJ1-2
d_gene: NA
abundance: NA
v_gene: TRBV5-1
CDR3nt: TGCGCCAGCAGCTTGTCCAAAGGGGGTCACTATGGCTACACCTTC
CDR3aa: CASSLSKGGHYGYTF

j_gene: TRBJ2-1
d_gene: NA
abundance: NA
v_gene: TRBV25-1
CDR3nt: TGTGCCAGCAGTGAATATGTACCCGGTCGTAATGAGCAGTTCTTC
CDR3aa: CASSEYVPGRNEQFF

j_gene: TRBJ1-2
d_gene: NA
abundance: NA
v_gene: TRBV2
CDR3nt: TGTGCCAGCAGGGCAAATAACTATGGCTACACCTTC
CDR3aa: CASRANNYGYTF

j_gene: TRBJ1-1
d_gene: NA
abundance: NA
v_gene: TRBV2
CDR3nt: TGTGCCAGCCTCAAGGAGGTGGGGACTGAAGCTTTCTTT
CDR3aa: CASLKEVGTEAFF

j_gene: TRBJ2-5
d_gene: NA
abundance: NA
v_gene: TRBV5-5
CDR3nt: TGTGCCAGCGCGCCGACAGGCCTCCAAGAGACCCAGTACTTC
CDR3aa: CASAPTGLQETQYF

j_gene: TRBJ2-7
d_gene: NA
abundance: NA
v_gene: TRBV7-9
CDR3nt: TGTGCCAGCAGCTTATTGCCAGGGATCTACGAGCAGTACTTC
CDR3aa: CASSLLPGIYEQYF

j_gene: TRBJ1-3
d_gene: NA
abundance: NA
v_gene: TRBV7-6
CDR3nt: TGTGCCAGCAGCAGTAGCAACCTTTTGTCTGGAAACACCATATATTTT
CDR3aa: CASSSSNLLSGNTIYF

j_gene: TRBJ1-5
d_gene: NA
abundance: NA
v_gene: TRBV16
CDR3nt: TGTGCCAGCAGCCAATCCGATCAGCCCCAGCATTTT
CDR3aa: CASSQSDQPQHF

j_gene: TRBJ1-6
d_gene: NA
abundance: NA
v_gene: TRBV5-5
CDR3nt: TGTGCCAGCAACCCAAGCTTAAGTAAAAATTCACCCCTCCACTTT
CDR3aa: CASNPSLSKNSPLHF

j_gene: TRBJ2-5
d_gene: NA
abundance: NA
v_gene: TRBV18
CDR3nt: TGTGCCAGCTCACCACAACAAGAGACCCAGTACTTC
CDR3aa: CASSPQQETQYF

j_gene: TRBJ2-3
d_gene: NA
abundance: medium-sized
v_gene: TRBV6-5
CDR3nt: TGTGCCAGCAGGGGGCCAGGAGGTGGCACAGATACGCAGTATTTT
CDR3aa: CASRGPGGGTDTQYF

j_gene: TRBJ2-1
d_gene: NA
abundance: few
v_gene: TRBV9
CDR3nt: TGTGCCAGCAGCGTAAACAATGAGCAGTTCTTC
CDR3aa: CASSVNNEQFF

j_gene: TRBJ1-6
d_gene: NA
abundance: NA
v_gene: TRBV7-2
CDR3nt: TGTGCCAGCAGCTTAGATGGCGGGCTTAATTCACCCCTCCACTTT
CDR3aa: CASSLDGGLNSPLHF

j_gene: TRBJ1-3
d_gene: NA
abundance: NA
v_gene: TRBV5-1
CDR3nt: TGCGCCAGCAGCATAGGGCTGTCGGACACTGGAAACACCATATATTTT
CDR3aa: CASSIGLSDTGNTIYF

j_gene: TRBJ1-1
d_gene: NA
abundance: NA
v_gene: TRBV7-9
CDR3nt: TGTGCCAGCAGCTCGATAGGGAGCGGGAGCACTGAAGCTTTCTTT
CDR3aa: CASSSIGSGSTEAFF

j_gene: TRBJ1-3
d_gene: TRBD1
abundance: NA
v_gene: TRBV20-1
CDR3nt: TGCAGTGCCGGGACAGGGGGCCTCATATATTTT
CDR3aa: CSAGTGGLIYF

j_gene: TRBJ2-1
d_gene: TRBD2
abundance: NA
v_gene: TRBV4-2
CDR3nt: TGTGCCAGCAGCCAAGATCGGGGGACTAGGCCTAACAATGAGCAGTTCTTC
CDR3aa: CASSQDRGTRPNNEQFF

j_gene: TRBJ2-3
d_gene: NA
abundance: NA
v_gene: TRBV27
CDR3nt: TGTGCCAGCCAACCAAAGGGGGTGGGAGTGGAGACAGATACGCAGTATTTT
CDR3aa: CASQPKGVGVETDTQYF

j_gene: TRBJ1-1
d_gene: NA
abundance: NA
v_gene: TRBV7-9
CDR3nt: TGTGCCAGCAGCTTATCGGGGTACACTGAAGCTTTCTTT
CDR3aa: CASSLSGYTEAFF

j_gene: TRBJ1-3
d_gene: TRBD1
abundance: few
v_gene: TRBV5-1
CDR3nt: TGCGCCAGCAGCACGGGACAGGGCTCTGGAAACACCATATATTTT
CDR3aa: CASSTGQGSGNTIYF

j_gene: TRBJ1-1
d_gene: TRBD1
abundance: NA
v_gene: TRBV7-9
CDR3nt: TGTGCCAGCAGCTCCAAGGACAGGCAAGATGAAGCTTTCTTT
CDR3aa: CASSSKDRQDEAFF

j_gene: TRBJ2-1
d_gene: NA
abundance: NA
v_gene: TRBV11-1
CDR3nt: TGTGCCAGCAGCTTCGAACTCCCCGACAATGAGCAGTTCTTC
CDR3aa: CASSFELPDNEQFF

j_gene: TRBJ2-1
d_gene: NA
abundance: NA
v_gene: TRBV5-5
CDR3nt: TGTGCCAGCAGCTTGGCGGGCCTTGAGGGTGAGCAGTTCTTC
CDR3aa: CASSLAGLEGEQFF

j_gene: TRBJ2-5
d_gene: NA
abundance: NA
v_gene: TRBV15
CDR3nt: TGTGCCACCAGCAGAGATGTGGAGACCCAGTACTTC
CDR3aa: CATSRDVETQYF

j_gene: TRBJ2-2
d_gene: NA
abundance: once
v_gene: TRBV11-3
CDR3nt: TGTGCCAGCAGCTTACGGGAAACCGGGGAGCTGTTTTTT
CDR3aa: CASSLRETGELFF

j_gene: TRBJ1-5
d_gene: NA
abundance: NA
v_gene: TRBV19
CDR3nt: TGTGCCACCATGGGACTTTTCAATCAGCCCCAGCATTTT
CDR3aa: CATMGLFNQPQHF

j_gene: TRBJ2-6
d_gene: NA
abundance: NA
v_gene: TRBV2
CDR3nt: TGTGCCAGCAGTGTCACCGACTTTCCTTCTGGGGCCAACGTCCTGACTTTC
CDR3aa: CASSVTDFPSGANVLTF

j_gene: TRBJ2-7
d_gene: TRBD2
abundance: NA
v_gene: TRBV6-1
CDR3nt: TGTGCCAGCAGTGAGGGGACTAGCGGGAGGTACGAGCAGTACTTC
CDR3aa: CASSEGTSGRYEQYF

j_gene: TRBJ1-1
d_gene: NA
abundance: few
v_gene: TRBV2
CDR3nt: TGTGCCAGCAGTACTCACGGGACGTATTTGAACACTGAAGCTTTCTTT
CDR3aa: CASSTHGTYLNTEAFF

j_gene: TRBJ1-2
d_gene: NA
abundance: NA
v_gene: TRBV15
CDR3nt: TGTGCCACCAGCAGAGATAGGGGGGGCCCCTCCAGTGGCTACACCTTC
CDR3aa: CATSRDRGGPSSGYTF

j_gene: TRBJ1-5
d_gene: NA
abundance: once
v_gene: TRBV5-1
CDR3nt: TGCGCCAGCAGCTTGCCCGGGGGCAGTCAGCCCCAGCATTTT
CDR3aa: CASSLPGGSQPQHF

j_gene: TRBJ2-3
d_gene: TRBD1
abundance: NA
v_gene: TRBV10-1
CDR3nt: TGCGCCAGCAGTGATCCGGGACAGGGATATTCCCCACAAGATACGCAGTATTTT
CDR3aa: CASSDPGQGYSPQDTQYF

j_gene: TRBJ2-3
d_gene: NA
abundance: NA
v_gene: TRBV23-1
CDR3nt: TGCGCCAGCAGTCAATCTCTCAGTTATGATACAGATACGCAGTATTTT
CDR3aa: CASSQSLSYDTDTQYF

j_gene: TRBJ1-1
d_gene: NA
abundance: NA
v_gene: TRBV11-2
CDR3nt: TGTGCCAGCAGCTCGACTACGGACACTGAAGCTTTCTTT
CDR3aa: CASSSTTDTEAFF

j_gene: TRBJ2-1
d_gene: NA
abundance: NA
v_gene: TRBV4-2
CDR3nt: TGTGCCAGCAGCCCTCCCCCTCGGCGGGACTCTTACAATGAGCAGTTCTTC
CDR3aa: CASSPPPRRDSYNEQFF

j_gene: TRBJ1-3
d_gene: NA
abundance: once
v_gene: TRBV2
CDR3nt: TGTGCCAGCAAAGCGGGGAATGGAAACACCATATATTTT
CDR3aa: CASKAGNGNTIYF

j_gene: TRBJ2-7
d_gene: NA
abundance: NA
v_gene: TRBV3-1/TRBV3-2
CDR3nt: TGTGCCAGCAGCCGAAGTGGAAAACGGGGCGAGCAGTACTTC
CDR3aa: CASSRSGKRGEQYF

j_gene: TRBJ2-2
d_gene: NA
abundance: once
v_gene: TRBV3-1/TRBV3-2
CDR3nt: TGTGCCAGCAGCCAAGTTGCGCGACCGAACACCGGGGAGCTGTTTTTT
CDR3aa: CASSQVARPNTGELFF

j_gene: TRBJ1-5
d_gene: TRBD1
abundance: NA
v_gene: TRBV6-2/TRBV6-3
CDR3nt: TGTGCCAGCAGTGATGGGACAGGGGGCCGTCAGCCCCAGCATTTT
CDR3aa: CASSDGTGGRQPQHF

j_gene: TRBJ2-1
d_gene: TRBD1
abundance: NA
v_gene: TRBV6-5
CDR3nt: TGTGCCAGCAGGGGAGACAGGGCCCACAATGAGCAGTTCTTC
CDR3aa: CASRGDRAHNEQFF

j_gene: TRBJ2-7
d_gene: NA
abundance: NA
v_gene: TRBV7-8
CDR3nt: TGTGCCAGCAGCTTGGTGGGGGGGCCTTCCTACGAGCAGTACTTC
CDR3aa: CASSLVGGPSYEQYF

j_gene: TRBJ2-3
d_gene: NA
abundance: NA
v_gene: TRBV7-9
CDR3nt: TGTGCCAGCAGCTTAGTTACAGTTAGGACAGATACGCAGTATTTT
CDR3aa: CASSLVTVRTDTQYF

j_gene: TRBJ2-2
d_gene: TRBD2
abundance: NA
v_gene: TRBV7-3
CDR3nt: TGTGCCAGCAGCAAGACATTGGAGACTAGCGGGAGATCTGACACCGGGGAGCTGTTTTTT
CDR3aa: CASSKTLETSGRSDTGELFF

j_gene: TRBJ2-7
d_gene: NA
abundance: NA
v_gene: TRBV11-2
CDR3nt: TGTGCCAGCAGCTTAATCTCGACAGCTACCCACGAGCAGTACTTC
CDR3aa: CASSLISTATHEQYF

j_gene: TRBJ2-1
d_gene: TRBD1
abundance: once
v_gene: TRBV5-1
CDR3nt: TGCGCCAGCAGCCGGGACAGAGACAATGAGCAGTTCTTC
CDR3aa: CASSRDRDNEQFF

j_gene: TRBJ2-2
d_gene: NA
abundance: NA
v_gene: TRBV9
CDR3nt: TGTGCCAGCAGCTCGCTAGGAAAAAGTACCGGGGAGCTGTTTTTT
CDR3aa: CASSSLGKSTGELFF